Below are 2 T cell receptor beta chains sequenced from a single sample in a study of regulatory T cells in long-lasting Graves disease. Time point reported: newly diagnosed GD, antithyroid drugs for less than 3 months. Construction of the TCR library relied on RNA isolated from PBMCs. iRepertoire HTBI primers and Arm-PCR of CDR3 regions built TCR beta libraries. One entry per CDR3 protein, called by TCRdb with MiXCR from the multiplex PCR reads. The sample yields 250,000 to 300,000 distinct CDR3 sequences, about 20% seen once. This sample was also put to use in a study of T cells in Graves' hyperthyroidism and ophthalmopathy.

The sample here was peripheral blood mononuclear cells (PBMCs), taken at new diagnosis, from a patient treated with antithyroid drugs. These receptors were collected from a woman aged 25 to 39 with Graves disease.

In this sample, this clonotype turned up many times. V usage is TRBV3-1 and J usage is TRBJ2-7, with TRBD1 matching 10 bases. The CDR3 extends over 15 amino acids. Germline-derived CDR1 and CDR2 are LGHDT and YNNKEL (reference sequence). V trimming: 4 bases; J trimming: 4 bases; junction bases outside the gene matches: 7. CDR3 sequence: CASSPWTGGKYEQYF. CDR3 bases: TGTGCCAGCAGCCCGTGGACAGGGGGAAAATACGAGCAGTACTTC.

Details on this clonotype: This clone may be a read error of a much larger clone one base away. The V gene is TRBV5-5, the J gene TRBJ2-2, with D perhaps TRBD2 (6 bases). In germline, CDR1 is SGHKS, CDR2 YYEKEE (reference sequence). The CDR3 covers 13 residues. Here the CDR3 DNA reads TGCGCCAGCAGCTTGGGCGGGATCCGGGAGCTGTCTTTT. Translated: CASSLGGIRELSF.